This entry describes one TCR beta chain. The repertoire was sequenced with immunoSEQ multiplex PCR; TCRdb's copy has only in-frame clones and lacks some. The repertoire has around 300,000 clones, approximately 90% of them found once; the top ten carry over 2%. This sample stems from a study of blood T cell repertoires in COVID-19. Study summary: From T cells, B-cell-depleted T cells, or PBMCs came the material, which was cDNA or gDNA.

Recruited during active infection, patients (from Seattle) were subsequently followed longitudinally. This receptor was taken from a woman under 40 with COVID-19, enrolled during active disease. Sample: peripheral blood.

CDR3 region: CASTQQTWANEKLFF. CDR3 nucleotides: TGTGCCAGCACCCAACAGACATGGGCTAATGAAAAACTGTTTTTT. The chain is built from TRBV6-5 and TRBJ1-4; D is ambiguous. V gave up 7 bases and J gave up 3 bases, with 15 bases separating them. CDR3 size: 15 residues. Per germline, CDR1 MNHEY and CDR2 SVGAGI.